This T cell receptor beta chain is drawn from a study of sequential checkpoint blockade in melanoma. Across the whole study: Both treatment sequences were followed by maintenance nivolumab.

As for treatment: randomized to nivolumab then ipilimumab (arm A) or the reverse (arm B). Patients had received no earlier DNA-damaging chemotherapy. CDR3 size: 16 residues. V shed 0 bases and J 5 bases; nucleotides not matched to a gene: 7. Germline assignment: CDR1 SGHRS and CDR2 YFSETQ. Details on this clone: The sample holds other DNA sequences that translate to the same CDR3.

Profiled with immunoSEQ multiplex PCR; TCRdb holds only in-frame clones, not every one. The data contain about 32,000 clones, less than 85% of them singletons. The TCR originated in a human donor with melanoma. This specimen consisted of CD8+ T cells sorted from blood (inferred from file names), obtained from a patient given nivolumab and ipilimumab in sequence. The rearrangement joins TRBV5-1 to TRBJ2-7; TRBD2 matches 11 bases. Here the CDR3 DNA reads TGCGCCAGCAGCTTGGCAACTAGCGGGAGAGCCCACGAGCAGTACTTC. The encoded protein is CASSLATSGRAHEQYF.